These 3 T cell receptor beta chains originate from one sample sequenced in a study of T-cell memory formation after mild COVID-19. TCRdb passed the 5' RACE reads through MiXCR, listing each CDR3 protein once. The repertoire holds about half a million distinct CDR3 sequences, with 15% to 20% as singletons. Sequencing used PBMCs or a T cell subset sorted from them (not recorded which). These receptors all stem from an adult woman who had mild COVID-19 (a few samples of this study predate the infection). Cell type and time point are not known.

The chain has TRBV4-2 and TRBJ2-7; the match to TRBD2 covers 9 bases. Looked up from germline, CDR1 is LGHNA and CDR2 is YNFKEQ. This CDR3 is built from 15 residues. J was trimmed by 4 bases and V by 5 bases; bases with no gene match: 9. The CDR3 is CASSTVSGSIYEQYF. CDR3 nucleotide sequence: TGTGCCAGCAGCACCGTTAGCGGGAGTATTTACGAGCAGTACTTC.

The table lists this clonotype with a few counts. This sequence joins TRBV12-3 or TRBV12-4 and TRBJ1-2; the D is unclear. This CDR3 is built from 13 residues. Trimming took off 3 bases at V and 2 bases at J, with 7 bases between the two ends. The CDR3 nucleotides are TGTGCCAGCAGTTTTGGGATCAACTATGGCTACACCTTC. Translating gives CASSFGINYGYTF.

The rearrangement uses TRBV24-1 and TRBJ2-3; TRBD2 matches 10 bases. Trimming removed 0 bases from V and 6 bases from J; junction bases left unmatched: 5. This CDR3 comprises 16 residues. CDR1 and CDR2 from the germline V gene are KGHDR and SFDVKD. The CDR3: CATSDLLAGGRDTQYF. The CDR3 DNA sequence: TGTGCCACCAGTGATTTGTTAGCGGGGGGTAGGGATACGCAGTATTTT.